The present entry profiles one TCR beta chain with its context. Its target is not known. The data originate from a study of cytomegalovirus exposure and HLA in healthy donors. It was with 60 Vbeta and 13 Jbeta primers that the PCR ran. Assay used: immunoSEQ multiplex PCR; TCRdb lists only in-frame clones, some missing. This repertoire shows around 150,000 clones, roughly 80% found once; its top ten account for 7.5% to 9%. Findings and limits, study-wide: Later analysis showed TCR association rates varying by HLA locus, highest for DRB1 and lowest for HLA-C. Sequencing likely generated an artifact that appeared as a cluster of highly shared sequence variants. Around 18,000 TCR beta sequences were associated with HLA alleles at 0.05 false discovery rate in a later analysis.

The sequence derives from a male donor in good health and CMV-seropositive. The sequenced sample was PBMCs.

This CDR3 is CASSPNGVGSNQPQHF. The DNA for the CDR3 is TGTGCCAGCTCACCGAACGGGGTCGGGAGCAATCAGCCCCAGCATTTT. The gene calls are TRBV18 and TRBJ1-5, with D uncertain. V lost 3 bases and J 1 base, leaving 13 bases between the germline ends. The CDR3 runs to 16 residues. The germline V gene encodes CDR1 KGHSH and CDR2 LQKENI.